This T cell receptor beta chain originates from a study of cytomegalovirus exposure and HLA in healthy donors. The CDR3 has 14 amino acids. Germline V CDR1 and CDR2: MGHDK, SYGVNS. V trimming: 3 bases; J trimming: 5 bases; junction bases outside the gene matches: 4. Study conclusions and caveats: Diagnosis of cytomegalovirus status made by the classifier reportedly showed high specificity and sensitivity.

Worth noting for this clone: The antigen is unknown.

The PCR had 60 Vbeta and 13 Jbeta primers. The repertoire was sequenced with immunoSEQ multiplex PCR; TCRdb's copy has only in-frame clones and lacks some. This table lists 75,000 to 100,000 clones. The rearrangement joins TRBV25-1 to TRBJ2-1; TRBD1 matches at 7 bases. This clonotype originated in a woman aged 55-69 years in good health and CMV-seronegative. The sequencing input was PBMCs. CDR3: CASSEGTVDNEQFF. Written as DNA, the CDR3 is TGTGCCAGCAGTGAGGGGACAGTAGACAATGAGCAGTTCTTC.